The clone carrying this TCR beta chain was seen once. The junction departs from the called germline gene at one end, perhaps through a read error. The method was immunoSEQ multiplex PCR; TCRdb's version includes in-frame clones alone and lacks a portion of them. Among fewer than 150,000 clones listed, 90% to 95% were seen once. The data stem from a study of T cell responses to AZD1222 COVID-19 vaccine. CDR1 ENHRY and CDR2 SYGVKD come from the germline V gene. The CDR3 loop spans 12 amino acids. The TCR sequence derives from an adult who received the AZD1222 COVID-19 vaccine. The specimen comprised peripheral blood, sampled 28 days after the second AZD1222 dose. The chain is built from TRBV10-3 and TRBJ2-7, with unresolved D. CDR3 residues: CAIRSISSEQYF. The DNA of the CDR3 is TGTGCCATCAGGAGTATATCCTCCGAGCAGTACTTC.